Shown below are 25 T cell receptor beta chains from a single sample sequenced in a study of beta chain features in type 1 diabetes. Reverse transcription of all isolated RNA meant that expressed TCRB transcripts were sequenced. Sequencing used immunoSEQ multiplex PCR; TCRdb keeps in-frame clones, though not all of them. The sample consists of 200,000 to 250,000 clones, 9.6% of them appearing once. The source material was naive CD4+ T cells from blood. The receptors shown here come from a woman between 18 and 30 years old in good health.

This clone was seen a handful of times. The chain has TRBV7-6 and TRBJ1-2, with TRBD1 identical over 11 bases. The length of the CDR3 is 14 residues. Germline trimming cut 4 bases from V and 5 bases from J; bases unmatched to any gene: 3. Per the germline V gene, CDR1 is SGHVS and CDR2 is FNYEAQ. CDR3 sequence (DNA): TGTGCCAGCAGCTCCGGGACAGGGGGTTATGGCTACACCTTC. Its translation is CASSSGTGGYGYTF.

This chain uses TRBV5-1 with TRBJ2-4; TRBD2 might be the D (5 bases). The CDR3 sequence is 15 residues long. Germline CDR1 and CDR2: SGHRS and YFSETQ. V was cut by 4 bases and J by 7 bases, with 18 bases left in between. This chain's CDR3 is CASSPQERESNIQYF. The CDR3 DNA is TGCGCCAGCAGCCCTCAAGAGAGGGAGAGCAACATTCAGTACTTC.

This clone was observed a handful of times. J is TRBJ2-2 and V is TRBV7-9; 9 bases are shared with TRBD2. V lost 4 bases and J lost 4; bases outside the gene matches: 7. Germline CDR1 SEHNR, CDR2 FQNEAQ (reference sequence). There are 16 residues in the CDR3. DNA for the CDR3: TGTGCCAGCAGCTCACCGGGACTAGCACCCACCGGGGAGCTGTTTTTT. This gives the protein CASSSPGLAPTGELFF.

CDR3 sequence: CASSQGQGNYGYTF. The CDR3 DNA sequence: TGTGCCAGCAGTCAGGGACAGGGGAACTATGGCTACACCTTC. The chain joins TRBV6-1 to TRBJ1-2, with TRBD1 identical over 10 bases. In germline, CDR1 is MNHNS, CDR2 SASEGT. CDR3 size: 14 residues. J was trimmed by 2 bases and V by 5 bases; bases with no gene match: 2.

This clone was recorded a few times. This chain links TRBV15 with TRBJ2-1; TRBD2 matches 10 bases. CDR3 length: 16 residues. Trimming removed 2 bases from V and 7 bases from J; junction bases left unmatched: 8. Germline V gene sequence: CDR1 LNHNV, CDR2 YYDKDF (reference sequence). CDR3 amino acids: CATSRPTSGTVNEQFF. DNA for the CDR3: TGTGCCACCAGCAGACCTACTAGCGGGACGGTTAATGAGCAGTTCTTC. Looking up the rest from reference TRBV15 and TRBJ2-1 gives the full variable domain: DAMVIQNPRYQVTQFGKPVTLSCSQTLNHNVMYWYQQKSSQAPKLLFHYYDKDFNNEADTPDNFQSRRPNTSFCFLDIRSPGLGDTAMYLCATSRPTSGTVNEQFFGPGTRLTVL.

In this sample, this clone turned up a few times. The chain uses TRBV2 and TRBJ2-1, with D possibly TRBD2 on 5 matching bases. This CDR3 has 16 residues. Germline V gives CDR1 SNHLY, CDR2 FYNNEI. Between the trimmed V and J ends, which lost 7 bases and 2 bases, there was a span of 18 bases. CDR3 sequence reads: CASTSTTGWAYNEQFF. The CDR3 DNA sequence: TGTGCCAGCACCTCCACTACGGGGTGGGCCTACAATGAGCAGTTCTTC.

The chain is built from TRBV5-8 and TRBJ1-5, with no clear D. The CDR3 runs 13 residues. CDR1 is SGHTS and CDR2 is YDEGEE in the germline V gene. The V end was cut by 5 bases, the J end by 3 bases, with 9 bases between. The CDR3 region is CASSPLANQPQHF. The CDR3 DNA reads TGTGCCAGCAGTCCCCTGGCCAATCAGCCCCAGCATTTT.

The chain couples TRBV7-9 to TRBJ2-1; TRBD2 is a possible D gene (6 bases). CDR3 length: 15 residues. The germline V gene encodes CDR1 SEHNR and CDR2 FQNEAQ (reference sequence). The germline V and J ends were trimmed by 1 base and 1 base, with 8 bases remaining between them. The DNA of the CDR3 is TGTGCCAGCAGCTTAGGGAGGGCTTCCTACAATGAGCAGTTCTTC. This sequence encodes CASSLGRASYNEQFF. Filled out from reference TRBV7-9 and TRBJ2-1, the complete variable domain reads DTGVSQNPRHKITKRGQNVTFRCDPISEHNRLYWYRQTLGQGPEFLTYFQNEAQLEKSRLLSDRFSAERPKGSFSTLEIQRTEQGDSAMYLCASSLGRASYNEQFFGPGTRLTVL.

This clone was counted many times. The chain links TRBV30 to TRBJ2-3; 10 bases line up with TRBD2. V was pared by 5 bases and J by 7 bases, with 6 bases of the junction left unmatched. CDR3 length: 13 amino acids. Germline lookup yields CDR1 GTSNPN and CDR2 SVGIG (reference sequence). DNA for the CDR3: TGTGCCTGGGTAGCGGGAGGTCAAAATACGCAGTATTTT. As protein: CAWVAGGQNTQYF.

The CDR3 loop reads CASTAVTDTQYF. The CDR3 bases are TGTGCCAGCACTGCAGTTACAGATACGCAGTATTTT. The chain uses TRBV6-1 and TRBJ2-3; D not resolved. The CDR3 sequence is 12 residues long. V dropped 7 bases and J dropped 3 bases, with 8 bases sitting between them. CDR1 and CDR2 (germline): MNHNS, SASEGT.

The chain joins TRBV5-1 to TRBJ2-7; TRBD2 might be the D (5 bases). The CDR3 totals 15 residues. CDR1 and CDR2 from the germline V gene are SGHRS and YFSETQ. Trimming shortened V by 2 bases and J by 1 base, and 13 bases separated the two germline ends. CDR3 bases: TGCGCCAGCAGCTTTGCTCGGACTGAATCCTACGAGCAGTACTTC. It codes for CASSFARTESYEQYF.

This clone was observed a handful of times. This chain uses TRBV6-1 with TRBJ1-1; D is ambiguous. The V end was cut by 5 bases, the J end by 4 bases, with 17 bases between. CDR1 and CDR2 (germline): MNHNS, SASEGT. The CDR3 spans 15 residues. DNA of the CDR3: TGTGCCAGCAGTTCGAGTAATCCAGGTTCCACTGAAGCTTTCTTT. Translated, it gives CASSSSNPGSTEAFF.

The gene calls are TRBV29-1 and TRBJ1-1, with TRBD1 identical over 9 bases. The CDR3 totals 14 residues. V lost 0 bases to trimming and J lost 5 bases; unmatched junction nucleotides: 4. Germline V gives CDR1 SQVTM, CDR2 ANQGSEA. CDR3 coding DNA: TGCAGCGTTGAAGATGCGACAGGGGGGACTGAAGCTTTCTTT. Amino acids: CSVEDATGGTEAFF.

The V call is TRBV5-1, the J call TRBJ1-1, with 7 nucleotides matching TRBD1. The CDR3 runs 14 residues. Germline V CDR1 and CDR2: SGHRS, YFSETQ. The V gene end was trimmed by 4 bases and the J gene end by 3 bases; junction bases not matched to a gene: 6. CDR3 sequence: CASSGGTDYTEAFF. CDR3 coding DNA: TGCGCCAGCAGCGGAGGGACAGACTACACTGAAGCTTTCTTT.

This clone appeared a few times. Different DNA sequences within this sample yield the same CDR3. The V and J genes are TRBV6-6 and TRBJ2-2, with a possible D match to TRBD2 (5 bases). Germline CDR1 is MNHNY and CDR2 is SVGAGI (reference sequence). The CDR3 sequence is 13 residues long. The germline V and J ends were trimmed by 2 bases and 5 bases, with 6 bases remaining between them. CDR3 bases: TGTGCCAGCAGTTACACGGGAACCGGGGAGCTGTTTTTT. It codes for CASSYTGTGELFF.

The chain links TRBV15 to TRBJ1-5; 12 nucleotides agree with TRBD1. The CDR3 covers 15 residues. V shed 5 bases, J shed 7 bases, and the junction held 6 bases outside the gene matches. The germline V gene has CDR1 LNHNV and CDR2 YYDKDF (reference sequence). The CDR3 coding sequence is TGTGCCACCAGCTTAACGGGACAGGGGGCCCAGCCCCAGCATTTT. It specifies CATSLTGQGAQPQHF.

The chain couples TRBV11-2 to TRBJ2-5, with 10 bases lining up with TRBD1. The CDR3 is 17 amino acids. Germline CDR1 is SGHAT and CDR2 is FQNNGV. With 4 bases clipped from V and 3 bases from J, the junction kept 11 bases outside the gene matches. CDR3 residues: CASSSRGDRGNKETQYF. The CDR3 DNA is TGTGCCAGCAGCTCCAGGGGGGACAGGGGAAATAAAGAGACCCAGTACTTC.

At least ten counts were recorded for this clone. The chain is built from TRBV18 and TRBJ2-7; 8 bases map to TRBD1. The CDR3 contains 12 residues. With V trimmed by 3 bases and J by 6 bases, 1 base remained unmatched. CDR1 is KGHSH and CDR2 is LQKENI in the germline V gene. CDR3 residues: CASSPGTGEQYF. CDR3 nucleotide sequence: TGTGCCAGCTCACCCGGGACAGGCGAGCAGTACTTC.

V gene TRBV21-1 combines with J gene TRBJ2-7; TRBD1, the table's D call, was not compared with the DNA. TRBV21-1 is a known pseudogene. CDR3 size: 15 residues. CDR3 DNA sequence: TGTGCCAGCAGCAAGCCTCGCCAGGGGGCTAGCGAGCAGTACTTC. Translation gives CASSKPRQGASEQYF.

This clone was detected only a few times. This chain uses TRBV11-2 with TRBJ2-7, with 9 bases lining up with TRBD2. V was clipped by 5 bases and J by 3 bases; unmatched bases: 8. The CDR3 loop spans 15 amino acids. From germline, CDR1 is SGHAT and CDR2 FQNNGV. This CDR3 is CASSLRLAEDYEQYF. CDR3 in DNA: TGTGCCAGCAGCCTACGACTAGCGGAGGACTACGAGCAGTACTTC.

The V gene is TRBV30, the J gene TRBJ1-1, with D tentatively TRBD1 (5 bases). This CDR3 has 18 residues. V was trimmed by 0 bases and J by 5 bases, leaving 25 bases between them. Germline CDR1 GTSNPN, CDR2 SVGIG (reference sequence). In DNA, the CDR3 is TGTGCCTGGAGTGTAGGCGTTGGCCTGGTCGGGGGAGGGACTGAAGCTTTCTTT. Encoded protein: CAWSVGVGLVGGGTEAFF.

The chain combines TRBV11-2 with TRBJ2-1, with 7 bases aligning to TRBD1. The CDR3 runs to 15 residues. Looked up from germline, CDR1 is SGHAT and CDR2 is FQNNGV. V was clipped by 1 base and J by 4 bases; unmatched bases: 4. CDR3 nucleotides: TGTGCCAGCAGCTTAGGACAGGGATTTTACAATGAGCAGTTCTTC. This encodes CASSLGQGFYNEQFF.

The V and J genes are TRBV6-5 and TRBJ1-5; 12 positions match TRBD1. This CDR3 comprises 14 residues. Germline values: CDR1 MNHEY, CDR2 SVGAGI. V shed 6 bases and J 10 bases; nucleotides not matched to a gene: 7. The DNA of the CDR3 is TGTGCCAGCAGGCCCGGGACAGGGGGCTTACCCCAGCATTTT. This encodes CASRPGTGGLPQHF.

This sequence joins TRBV10-3 and TRBJ2-7; a possible D gene is TRBD2 (5 bases). In germline, CDR1 is ENHRY, CDR2 SYGVKD. There are 15 residues in the CDR3. The V gene lost 0 bases and the J gene lost 1 base, with 10 bases spanning the gap. CDR3 bases: TGTGCCATCAGTGAGTCGCGGAGGTTTTCCTACGAGCAGTACTTC. It translates to CAISESRRFSYEQYF.

The chain links TRBV29-1 to TRBJ1-1, with D possibly matching TRBD1 (5 bases). The CDR3 consists of 14 residues. Germline CDR1 reads SQVTM; CDR2 reads ANQGSEA. V lost 0 bases to trimming and J lost 6 bases, with 14 bases between them. CDR3: CSVEDQRTLAEAFF. The CDR3 DNA reads as TGCAGCGTTGAAGATCAACGGACACTCGCTGAAGCTTTCTTT.